The T cell receptor beta chain under discussion was sequenced for a study of T cells in narcolepsy (dated by TCRdb to between 2017 and 2018). Background on the whole study: Patients with narcolepsy type 1 or type 2 (NT1, NT2) and healthy control donors were enrolled in the study. The study sought autoreactive T cells targeting hypocretin neuron self-antigens (hypocretin, TRIB2) in narcolepsy patients, using TCR Vbeta sequencing to track clonotypes in blood and CSF. Overall results and qualifications from the work: Numbers of sequenced blood memory CD4+ clonotypes were comparable, with averages of some 39,000 in patients and roughly 33,000 in controls. No sequences matching autoreactive T cell clones were present in some of the blood memory CD4+ repertoires from patients and controls. Autoreactive clonotypes were reported to be detected serially in the blood of the same patients and of different patients, but not in the blood of healthy controls. Plots comparing CSF and blood CD4+ T cell clonotypes from the same patient highlighted HCRT-specific and TRIB2-specific autoreactive clonotypes.

For TCR Vbeta sequencing, memory CD4+ T cells were sorted ex vivo from the peripheral blood of narcolepsy patients and healthy controls. The method behind the library was the immunoSEQ multiplex PCR assay. In its TCRdb copy, this immuneACCESS table keeps in-frame sequences only and misses some clones. Where compared with another copy, unresolved V genes explain less than half of these, and the others have no known cause. The sample yields about 30,000 clones; about four fifths were counted once. Under 1.3% of the sample belongs to the ten largest clones. V is reduced by 3 bases and J by 2 bases, leaving a spacing of 13 bases between them. The germline V gene specifies SGHRS as CDR1 and YFSETQ as CDR2. The cysteine opens and the phenylalanine closes a CDR3 of 15 amino acids. Only the CDR3 portion is preserved as DNA: 45 bases, with reading frame beginning at the first base. Points on this clone: This receptor's antigen is unknown. There are no base qualities to consult, and no much larger clone falls within one base.

Recombination linked TRBV5-1 to TRBJ2-3, and perhaps TRBD1 as D gene, on 5 matching bases. Sequencing input: CD45RA- memory CD4+ T cells from PBMCs. The cell subset or site label, as the study defines it: memory T cells sorted ex vivo from peripheral blood. The sequence was obtained from a human donor with narcolepsy. The DNA sequence is as follows: TGCGCCAGCAGCTCTCAGGGTCATAACACAGATACGCAGTATTTT. Translated, this gives CASSSQGHNTDTQYF.